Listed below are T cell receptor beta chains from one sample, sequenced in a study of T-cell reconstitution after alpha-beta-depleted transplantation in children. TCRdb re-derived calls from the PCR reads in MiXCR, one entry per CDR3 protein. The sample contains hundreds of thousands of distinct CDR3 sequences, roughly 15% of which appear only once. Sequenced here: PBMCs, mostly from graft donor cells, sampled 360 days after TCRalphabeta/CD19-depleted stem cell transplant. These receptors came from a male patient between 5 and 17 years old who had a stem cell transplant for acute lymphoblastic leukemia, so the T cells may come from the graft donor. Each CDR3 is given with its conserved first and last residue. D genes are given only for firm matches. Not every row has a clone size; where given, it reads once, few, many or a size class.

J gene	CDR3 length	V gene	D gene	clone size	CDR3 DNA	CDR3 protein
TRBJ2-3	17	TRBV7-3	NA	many	TGTGCCAGCAGCTTATCATTCGTGGGTACTAGCACAGATACGCAGTATTTT	CASSLSFVGTSTDTQYF
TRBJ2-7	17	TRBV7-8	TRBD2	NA	TGTGCCAGCAACAATAACCCCACTAGCGGGAGAGTCCACGAGCAGTACTTC	CASNNNPTSGRVHEQYF
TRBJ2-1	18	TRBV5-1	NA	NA	TGCGCCAGCAGCTTTTATGCCAATCCGGACATCAGCGCCGATGAGCAGTTCTTC	CASSFYANPDISADEQFF
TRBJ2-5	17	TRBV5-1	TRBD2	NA	TGCGCCAGCAGCTTCAGACTAGCGGGATCCATCGGGGAGACCCAGTACTTC	CASSFRLAGSIGETQYF
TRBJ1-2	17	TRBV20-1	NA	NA	TGCAGTGCTAGAGATCGGCAGAAGTTCTCCTTACTCTATGGCTACACCTTC	CSARDRQKFSLLYGYTF
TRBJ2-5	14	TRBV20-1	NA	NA	TGCAGTGCTAGGAGGCTGGGGTACCAAGAGACCCAGTACTTC	CSARRLGYQETQYF
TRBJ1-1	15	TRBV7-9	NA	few	TGTGCCAGCAGCTTACTAGGCACCGGGTGGTCTGAAGCTTTCTTT	CASSLLGTGWSEAFF
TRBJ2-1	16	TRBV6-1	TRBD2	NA	TGTGCCAGCAGACCATTTAGCGGGACGCGCTACAATGAGCAGTTCTTC	CASRPFSGTRYNEQFF
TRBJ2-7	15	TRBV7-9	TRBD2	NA	TGTGCCAGCAGCTTATTGGTGACTAGCGGATACGAGCAGTACTTC	CASSLLVTSGYEQYF
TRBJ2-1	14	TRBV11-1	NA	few	TGTGCCAGCAGCTTAGTTAGACTATCCAATGAGCAGTTCTTC	CASSLVRLSNEQFF
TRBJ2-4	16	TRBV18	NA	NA	TGTGCCAGCTCACCAATCCCTCCAGTTGCCAAAAACATTCAGTACTTC	CASSPIPPVAKNIQYF
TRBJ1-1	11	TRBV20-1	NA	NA	TGCAGTGCTCCGGACGGGTATGAAGCTTTCTTT	CSAPDGYEAFF
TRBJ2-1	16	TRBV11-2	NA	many	TGTGCCAGCAGCCGCCAGCTTGCTAGCTCCTACAATGAGCAGTTCTTC	CASSRQLASSYNEQFF
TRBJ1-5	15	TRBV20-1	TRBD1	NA	TGCAGTGCTATTATAGGGACAGTATTCAATCAGCCCCAGCATTTT	CSAIIGTVFNQPQHF
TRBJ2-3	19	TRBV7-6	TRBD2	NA	TGTGCCAGCAGCCCGACTAGCGGGAGGGCCGAGAGTTATTTTGATACGCAGTATTTT	CASSPTSGRAESYFDTQYF
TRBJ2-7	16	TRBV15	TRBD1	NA	TGTGCCACCAGCAGAGACCATTTGGGGACAGGGTCCGAGCAGTACTTC	CATSRDHLGTGSEQYF
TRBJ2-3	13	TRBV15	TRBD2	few	TGTGCCACCGCGGGACTAGTCGTTGATACGCAGTATTTT	CATAGLVVDTQYF
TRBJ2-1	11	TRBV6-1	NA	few	TGTGCCCGAACTGACAGCAATGAGCAGTTCTTC	CARTDSNEQFF
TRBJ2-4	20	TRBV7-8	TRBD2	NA	TGTGCCAGCAGCTTAGCGAGGACACTAGCGGGGAGATTAACCAAAAACATTCAGTACTTC	CASSLARTLAGRLTKNIQYF
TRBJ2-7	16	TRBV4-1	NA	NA	TGCGCCAGCAGCCAAGTGAGGGTTCGCGGTGTCGGCGAGCAGTACTTC	CASSQVRVRGVGEQYF
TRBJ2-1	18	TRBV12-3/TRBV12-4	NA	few	TGTGCCAGCAGTTTCTCGTTACTGTCTAGGGGGTTTGGGAATGAGCAGTTCTTC	CASSFSLLSRGFGNEQFF
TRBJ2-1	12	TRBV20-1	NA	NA	TGCAGTGCTAGGACGTTTTGGCATGAGCAGTTCTTC	CSARTFWHEQFF
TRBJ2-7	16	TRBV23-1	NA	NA	TGCGCCAGCATCAGGGATTGCTGCTCTCGGCCCTACGAGCAGTACTTC	CASIRDCCSRPYEQYF
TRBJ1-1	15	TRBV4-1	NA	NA	TGCGCCAGCAGCCAGACCATAGGGACGAACACTGAAGCTTTCTTT	CASSQTIGTNTEAFF
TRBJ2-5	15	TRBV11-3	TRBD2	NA	TGTGCCAGCAGCACTGGAGCGGGACGGAGGGAGACCCAGTACTTC	CASSTGAGRRETQYF
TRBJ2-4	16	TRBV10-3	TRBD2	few	TGTGCCAACGGGAGGACTAGCGAGTTAGCCAAAAACATTCAGTACTTC	CANGRTSELAKNIQYF
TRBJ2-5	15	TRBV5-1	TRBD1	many	TGCGCCAGCAGCAACTACAGGGGATCCGGAGAGACCCAGTACTTC	CASSNYRGSGETQYF
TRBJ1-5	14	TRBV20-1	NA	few	TGCAGTGCTACCGGGGCCGCTAGGTTTCAGCCCCAGCATTTT	CSATGAARFQPQHF
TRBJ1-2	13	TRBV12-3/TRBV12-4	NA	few	TGTGCCAGCAGTTTAGCGCTGGGGGGAGGCTACACCTTC	CASSLALGGGYTF
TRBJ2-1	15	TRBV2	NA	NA	TGTGCCAGCAGTGTATTAGCGTGGGATTTTGGAGAGCAGTTCTTC	CASSVLAWDFGEQFF
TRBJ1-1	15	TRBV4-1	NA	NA	TGCGCCAGCAGCGAAATGGACAGAATGAACACTGAAGCTTTCTTT	CASSEMDRMNTEAFF